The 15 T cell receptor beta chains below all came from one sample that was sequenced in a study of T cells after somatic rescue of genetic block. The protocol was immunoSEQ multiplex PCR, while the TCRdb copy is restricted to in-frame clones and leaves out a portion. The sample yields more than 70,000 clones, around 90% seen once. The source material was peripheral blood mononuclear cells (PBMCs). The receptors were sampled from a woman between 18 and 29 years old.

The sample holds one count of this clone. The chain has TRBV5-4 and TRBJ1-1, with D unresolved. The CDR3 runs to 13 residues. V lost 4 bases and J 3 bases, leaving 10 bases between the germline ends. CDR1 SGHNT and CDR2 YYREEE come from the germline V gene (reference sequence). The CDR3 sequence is CASSGRRDTEAFF. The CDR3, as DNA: TGTGCCAGCAGCGGGAGGAGGGACACTGAAGCTTTCTTT.

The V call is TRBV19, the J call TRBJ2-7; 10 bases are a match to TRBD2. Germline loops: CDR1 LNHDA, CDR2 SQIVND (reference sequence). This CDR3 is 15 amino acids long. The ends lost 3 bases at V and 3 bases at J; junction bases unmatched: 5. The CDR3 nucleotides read TGTGCCAGTAGTATCGCTAGCGGGAGTATCTACGAGCAGTACTTC. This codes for CASSIASGSIYEQYF.

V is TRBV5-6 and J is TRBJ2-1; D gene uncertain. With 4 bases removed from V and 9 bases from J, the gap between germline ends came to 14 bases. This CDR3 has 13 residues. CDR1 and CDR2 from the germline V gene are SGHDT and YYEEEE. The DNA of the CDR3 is TGTGCCAGCAGCCCCCCCCCTCCGGGTGAGCAGTTCTTC. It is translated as CASSPPPPGEQFF.

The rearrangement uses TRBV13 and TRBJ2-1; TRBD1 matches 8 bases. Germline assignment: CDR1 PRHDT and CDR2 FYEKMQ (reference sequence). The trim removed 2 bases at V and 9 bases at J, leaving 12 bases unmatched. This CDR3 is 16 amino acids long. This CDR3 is CASSLPTQDRVGEQFF. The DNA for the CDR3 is TGTGCCAGCAGCTTACCGACCCAGGACAGGGTAGGTGAGCAGTTCTTC.

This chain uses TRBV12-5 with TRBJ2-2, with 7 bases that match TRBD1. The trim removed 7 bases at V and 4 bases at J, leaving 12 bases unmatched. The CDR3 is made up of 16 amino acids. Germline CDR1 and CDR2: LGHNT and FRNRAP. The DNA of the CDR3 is TGTGCTAGTGCCGAACCGACAGGGCTGGGCACCGGGGAGCTGTTTTTT. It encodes CASAEPTGLGTGELFF. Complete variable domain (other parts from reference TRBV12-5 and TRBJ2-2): DARVTQTPRHKVTEMGQEVTMRCQPILGHNTVFWYRQTMMQGLELLAYFRNRAPLDDSGMPKDRFSAEMPDATLATLKIQPSEPRDSAVYFCASAEPTGLGTGELFFGEGSRLTVL.

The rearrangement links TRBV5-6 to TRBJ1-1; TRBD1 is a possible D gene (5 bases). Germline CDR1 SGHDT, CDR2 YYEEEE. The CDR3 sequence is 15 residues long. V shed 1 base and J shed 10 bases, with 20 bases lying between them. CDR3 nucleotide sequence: TGTGCCAGCAGCTTGCCCCCCTGGGGGTCCGGGGGAGCTTTCTTT. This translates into CASSLPPWGSGGAFF.

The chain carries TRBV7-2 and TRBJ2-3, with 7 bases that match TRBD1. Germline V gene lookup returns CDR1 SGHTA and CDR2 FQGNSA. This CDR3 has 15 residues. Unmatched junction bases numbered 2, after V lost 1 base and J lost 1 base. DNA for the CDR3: TGTGCCAGCAGCTTAGGACAGGGCGGCACAGATACGCAGTATTTT. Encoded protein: CASSLGQGGTDTQYF.

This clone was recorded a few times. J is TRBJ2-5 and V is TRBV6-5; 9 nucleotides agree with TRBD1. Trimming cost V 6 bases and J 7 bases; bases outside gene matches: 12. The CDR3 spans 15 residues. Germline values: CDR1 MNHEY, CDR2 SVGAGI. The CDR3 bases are TGTGCCAGCAGCCGATCGGAGGACAGGGGCGGGACCCAGTACTTC. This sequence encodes CASSRSEDRGGTQYF.

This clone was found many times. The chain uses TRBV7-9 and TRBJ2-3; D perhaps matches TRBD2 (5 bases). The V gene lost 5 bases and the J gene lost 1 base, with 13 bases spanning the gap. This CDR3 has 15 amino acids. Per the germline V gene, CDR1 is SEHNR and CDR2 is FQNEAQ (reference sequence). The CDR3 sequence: CASSLATAGTDTQYF. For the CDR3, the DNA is TGTGCCAGCAGCCTCGCTACAGCGGGCACAGATACGCAGTATTTT.

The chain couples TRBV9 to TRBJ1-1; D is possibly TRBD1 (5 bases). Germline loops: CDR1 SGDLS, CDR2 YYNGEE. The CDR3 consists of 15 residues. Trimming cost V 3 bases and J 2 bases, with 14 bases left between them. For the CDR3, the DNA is TGTGCCAGCAGCGCCGGCCGGGGGGACAACACTGAAGCTTTCTTT. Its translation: CASSAGRGDNTEAFF. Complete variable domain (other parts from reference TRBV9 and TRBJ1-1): DSGVTQTPKHLITATGQRVTLRCSPRSGDLSVYWYQQSLDQGLQFLIQYYNGEERAKGNILERFSAQQFPDLHSELNLSSLELGDSALYFCASSAGRGDNTEAFFGQGTRLTVV.

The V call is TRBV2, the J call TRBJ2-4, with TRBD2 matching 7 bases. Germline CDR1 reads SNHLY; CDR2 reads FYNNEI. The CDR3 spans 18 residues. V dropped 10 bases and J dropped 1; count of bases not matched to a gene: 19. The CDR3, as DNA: TGTGCCACCGGCCGGCGGGGGTCTGGGGTGTCGGCCAAAAACATTCAGTACTTC. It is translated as CATGRRGSGVSAKNIQYF.

As DNA, the CDR3 is TGTGCCAGCACCCTAAGGGGGCAGGGGGCTAATGAGCAGTTCTTC. This gives the protein CASTLRGQGANEQFF. V gene TRBV6-1 combines with J gene TRBJ2-1; TRBD1 agrees at 8 bases. The germline V gene encodes CDR1 MNHNS and CDR2 SASEGT. With 7 bases clipped from V and 7 bases from J, the junction kept 12 bases outside the gene matches. The CDR3 runs to 15 residues.

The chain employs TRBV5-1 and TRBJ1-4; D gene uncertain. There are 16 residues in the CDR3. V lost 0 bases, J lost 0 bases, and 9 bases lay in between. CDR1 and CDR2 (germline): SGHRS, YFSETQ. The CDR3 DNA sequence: TGCGCCAGCAGCTTGGACCTCTCTGCAACTAATGAAAAACTGTTTTTT. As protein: CASSLDLSATNEKLFF.

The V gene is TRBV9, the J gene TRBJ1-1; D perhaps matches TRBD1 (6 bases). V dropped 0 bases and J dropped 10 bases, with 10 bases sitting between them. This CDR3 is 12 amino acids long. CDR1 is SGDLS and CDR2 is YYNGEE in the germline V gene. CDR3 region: CASSVDARGAFF. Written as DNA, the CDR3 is TGTGCCAGCAGCGTAGATGCCAGGGGAGCTTTCTTT.

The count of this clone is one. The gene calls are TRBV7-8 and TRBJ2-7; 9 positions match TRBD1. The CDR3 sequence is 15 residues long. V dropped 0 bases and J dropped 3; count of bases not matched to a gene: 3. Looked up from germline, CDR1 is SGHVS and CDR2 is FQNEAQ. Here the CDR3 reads CASSLAGQGSYEQYF. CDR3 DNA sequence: TGTGCCAGCAGCTTAGCGGGACAGGGCAGCTACGAGCAGTACTTC.